This TCR beta chain was documented in a study of cytomegalovirus exposure and HLA in healthy donors. General study points: V- and J-gene trimming of TCR beta was linked (in a later analysis) to a missense DCLRE1C variant.

To note about this clone: Its antigen is not identified.

The PCR contained 60 Vbeta and 13 Jbeta primers. Clones were sequenced by immunoSEQ multiplex PCR, and TCRdb holds only the in-frame ones, with some missing. Found here are 200,000 to 250,000 clones, 80% to 85% of them singletons; the top ten hold over 0.65%. V shed 6 bases and J shed 6 bases, with 14 bases lying between them. In germline, CDR1 is SGHNT, CDR2 YENEEA. CDR3 size: 13 residues. The J gene is TRBJ1-1, the V gene TRBV11-3, with D unclear. The sample taken for sequencing was PBMCs. The TCR comes from a boy younger than 10 in good health and CMV-seronegative. The CDR3 loop is CASSWEPDSEAFF. CDR3 nucleotide sequence: TGTGCCAGCAGTTGGGAGCCGGACTCTGAAGCTTTCTTT.